There are a few counts of the clone carrying this T cell receptor beta chain. The antigen is undetermined. V lost 6 bases to trimming and J lost 6 bases; unmatched junction nucleotides: 8. This CDR3 is built from 15 residues. Germline V CDR1 and CDR2: MNHEY, SVGAGI. The data are from a study of T cells in Graves' hyperthyroidism and ophthalmopathy. Study-level points and caveats: Patients with ophthalmopathy were separated from those with stable hyperthyroidism by a 13 V-J model.

Hyperthyroidism, newly diagnosed and lasting under 2 months, affected patients aged 18 to 65. Researchers barred patients who had uncontrolled infection, other autoimmune disease, pregnancy or lactation. Every diagnosis used clinical symptoms, serum thyroxine and TRAb, thyroid ultrasound and orbital computed tomography. The TCR beta CDR3 regions underwent amplification using RNA transcripts as the source. TCR CDR3 underwent first-round RT-PCR with the HTBI primer set. TCRdb ran MiXCR on the multiplex PCR reads and lists one entry per CDR3 protein. The sample has approximately 400,000 distinct CDR3 sequences, 25% seen once.

The sequenced material came from blood. This TCR came from a man aged 45-65 years with Graves' hyperthyroidism. J is TRBJ2-1 and V is TRBV6-5, with TRBD2 matching 10 bases. The CDR3 coding sequence is TGTGCCAGCAGCTACCTAGCGGGAGTCTTCAATGAGCAGTTCTTC. Protein product: CASSYLAGVFNEQFF.